This T cell receptor beta chain was sequenced for a study of T cells in Graves' hyperthyroidism and ophthalmopathy. Amplification yielded TCR beta CDR3 regions, with RNA transcripts as the source. With the HTBI primer set, the TCR CDR3 went through a first round of RT-PCR. One entry per CDR3 protein results from TCRdb running MiXCR on the multiplex PCR reads. The data contain 560,000 or so distinct CDR3 sequences, roughly 21% of them singletons. Study observations and caveats: A model using 13 V-J features told ophthalmopathy apart from stable hyperthyroidism. Most expanded thyroid clonotypes above 0.001 recurred in blood.

At least 3 on the Clinical Activity Score was recorded for ophthalmopathy patients, who also had NOSPECS grade at least 4 and duration under 3 months. On this clonotype itself: Its cognate antigen is unknown.

The CDR3 runs 14 residues. V dropped 7 bases and J dropped 5 bases, with 13 bases sitting between them. Germline-derived CDR1 and CDR2 are KGHDR and SFDVKD. This sequence originates from a man between 40 and 49 years old with Graves' ophthalmopathy. Sample: blood. The chain uses TRBV24-1 and TRBJ2-2; D uncertain. CDR3 amino acids: CATSQSSSTGELFF. The DNA of the CDR3 is TGTGCCACCAGCCAGAGTTCGAGTACCGGGGAGCTGTTTTTT.